These T cell receptor beta chains were read from a single sample in a study of CD8 T cells in ankylosing spondylitis. Via MiXCR, TCRdb re-called the 5' RACE reads, giving one row per CDR3 protein. The sample holds roughly 440,000 distinct CDR3 sequences, about a sixth seen once. The sequenced sample consisted of blood, either unsorted or a sorted T cell fraction (not recorded which). Every receptor here comes from a male donor with ankylosing spondylitis. CDR3s include the opening cysteine and the closing phenylalanine or tryptophan. The D gene is left open where the match is weak. Rows give clone size only sometimes, using once, few, many, or a class for an expanded clone.

D: TRBD2
V: TRBV12-3/TRBV12-4
size: few
J: TRBJ2-7
CDR3: CASRLAGGPNEQYF
DNA: TGTGCCAGCAGACTAGCGGGGGGGCCGAACGAGCAGTACTTC

D: NA
V: TRBV9
size: few
J: TRBJ2-3
CDR3: CASSVVEDTQYF
DNA: TGTGCCAGCAGCGTAGTTGAAGATACGCAGTATTTT

D: NA
V: TRBV6-5
size: NA
J: TRBJ2-5
CDR3: CASSYSALQETQYF
DNA: TGTGCCAGCAGTTACTCGGCCTTACAAGAGACCCAGTACTTC

D: NA
V: TRBV5-6
size: NA
J: TRBJ2-6
CDR3: CASSLEYGSGANVLTF
DNA: TGTGCCAGCAGCTTGGAGTACGGGTCTGGGGCCAACGTCCTGACTTTC

D: NA
V: TRBV27
size: NA
J: TRBJ2-3
CDR3: CASYPLGGMTDTQYF
DNA: TGTGCCAGCTACCCCTTAGGAGGGATGACAGATACGCAGTATTTT

D: NA
V: TRBV11-3
size: NA
J: TRBJ2-6
CDR3: CASSGGHTSNGANVLTF
DNA: TGTGCCAGCAGCGGGGGGCATACCTCTAATGGGGCCAACGTCCTGACTTTC

D: TRBD1
V: TRBV7-2
size: many
J: TRBJ2-3
CDR3: CASSRDRATDTQYF
DNA: TGTGCCAGCAGCCGCGACAGGGCTACAGATACGCAGTATTTT

D: NA
V: TRBV7-2
size: few
J: TRBJ2-5
CDR3: CASSQTRQETQYF
DNA: TGTGCCAGCAGCCAGACTAGACAAGAGACCCAGTACTTC

D: TRBD1
V: TRBV7-2
size: NA
J: TRBJ2-7
CDR3: CASSAVQGSYEQYF
DNA: TGTGCCAGCAGCGCAGTACAGGGGTCCTACGAGCAGTACTTC

D: NA
V: TRBV24-1
size: few
J: TRBJ1-4
CDR3: CATSDGAATTTNEKLFF
DNA: TGTGCCACCAGTGATGGGGCAGCCACGACAACTAATGAAAAACTGTTTTTT

D: TRBD2
V: TRBV7-3
size: many
J: TRBJ2-1
CDR3: CASSPGTNSYNEQFF
DNA: TGTGCCAGCAGCCCCGGGACTAACTCCTACAATGAGCAGTTCTTC

D: TRBD2
V: TRBV7-9
size: few
J: TRBJ2-1
CDR3: CASSFGLAGVLGNEQFF
DNA: TGTGCCAGCAGCTTCGGACTAGCGGGAGTGCTGGGCAATGAGCAGTTCTTC

D: NA
V: TRBV29-1
size: few
J: TRBJ2-3
CDR3: CSVDRSRDADTQYF
DNA: TGCAGCGTTGACCGCTCCAGGGACGCAGATACGCAGTATTTT

D: NA
V: TRBV2
size: few
J: TRBJ2-5
CDR3: CASRGTLLDGTQYF
DNA: TGTGCCAGCAGGGGGACTCTGTTGGATGGGACCCAGTACTTC

D: TRBD1
V: TRBV28
size: NA
J: TRBJ2-7
CDR3: CASFGRDRAYEQYF
DNA: TGTGCCAGCTTCGGCCGGGACAGGGCCTACGAGCAGTACTTC

D: NA
V: TRBV6-5
size: few
J: TRBJ2-1
CDR3: CASSYDRGNEQFF
DNA: TGTGCCAGCAGTTATGATCGCGGCAATGAGCAGTTCTTC

D: NA
V: TRBV28
size: few
J: TRBJ2-5
CDR3: CASSSGGVGETQYF
DNA: TGTGCCAGCAGTTCTGGGGGAGTCGGGGAGACCCAGTACTTC

D: NA
V: TRBV28
size: few
J: TRBJ1-1
CDR3: CASRTTGAGNTEAFF
DNA: TGTGCCAGCAGAACCACAGGTGCTGGGAACACTGAAGCTTTCTTT

D: NA
V: TRBV14
size: NA
J: TRBJ2-1
CDR3: CASSRTTGGNEQFF
DNA: TGTGCCAGCAGCCGTACAACCGGAGGGAATGAGCAGTTCTTC

D: TRBD2
V: TRBV7-3
size: NA
J: TRBJ2-1
CDR3: CASSPRLAGEGTNEQFF
DNA: TGTGCCAGCAGCCCCCGACTAGCGGGAGAGGGTACGAATGAGCAGTTCTTC

D: NA
V: TRBV25-1
size: many
J: TRBJ2-4
CDR3: CASSDSGAKNIQYF
DNA: TGTGCCAGCAGTGATTCAGGGGCCAAAAACATTCAGTACTTC

D: NA
V: TRBV12-3/TRBV12-4
size: NA
J: TRBJ1-2
CDR3: CASSLLATTANYGYTF
DNA: TGTGCCAGCAGTTTGCTGGCAACCACTGCTAACTATGGCTACACCTTC

D: TRBD2
V: TRBV20-1
size: NA
J: TRBJ2-6
CDR3: CSARLAGDGANVLTF
DNA: TGCAGTGCAAGACTAGCGGGAGATGGGGCCAACGTCCTGACTTTC

D: NA
V: TRBV29-1
size: many
J: TRBJ2-3
CDR3: CSVPRTFSDTQYF
DNA: TGCAGCGTTCCCAGGACATTCTCAGATACGCAGTATTTT

D: TRBD1
V: TRBV18
size: few
J: TRBJ1-4
CDR3: CASSPDRLKRELFF
DNA: TGTGCCAGCTCACCGGACAGGTTGAAAAGGGAACTGTTTTTT

D: NA
V: TRBV28
size: many
J: TRBJ2-1
CDR3: CASSSSLPGSNEQFF
DNA: TGTGCCAGCAGTTCTTCCTTACCGGGGAGCAATGAGCAGTTCTTC

D: TRBD1
V: TRBV18
size: NA
J: TRBJ1-5
CDR3: CASSPFPTGERQPQHF
DNA: TGTGCCAGCTCACCATTCCCGACAGGGGAGCGTCAGCCCCAGCATTTT

D: TRBD1
V: TRBV11-2
size: NA
J: TRBJ1-2
CDR3: CASSLATDRVRYTF
DNA: TGTGCCAGCAGCTTAGCCACGGACAGGGTCAGGTACACCTTC

D: NA
V: TRBV12-3/TRBV12-4
size: NA
J: TRBJ2-7
CDR3: CASSLLRDYEQYF
DNA: TGTGCCAGCAGTTTGCTCAGGGACTACGAGCAGTACTTC

D: NA
V: TRBV12-3/TRBV12-4
size: many
J: TRBJ2-6
CDR3: CASRSLSGANVLTF
DNA: TGTGCCAGCAGGTCCCTCTCTGGGGCCAACGTCCTGACTTTC

D: TRBD1
V: TRBV20-1
size: many
J: TRBJ1-5
CDR3: CSASKQGALLNQPQHF
DNA: TGCAGTGCTAGCAAACAGGGGGCTCTGCTCAATCAGCCCCAGCATTTT

D: TRBD1
V: TRBV5-1
size: NA
J: TRBJ2-1
CDR3: CASSNTGETYNEQFF
DNA: TGCGCCAGCAGCAATACAGGGGAGACCTACAATGAGCAGTTCTTC

D: TRBD2
V: TRBV7-9
size: few
J: TRBJ2-7
CDR3: CASSRGTSASSSYEQYF
DNA: TGTGCCAGCAGCCGAGGGACTAGCGCCTCAAGCTCCTACGAGCAGTACTTC

D: TRBD2
V: TRBV7-9
size: few
J: TRBJ2-1
CDR3: CASTSGGKGYNEQFF
DNA: TGTGCCAGCACAAGCGGGGGAAAAGGCTACAATGAGCAGTTCTTC

D: TRBD1
V: TRBV5-1
size: NA
J: TRBJ2-1
CDR3: CASSPLGDRGSNEQFF
DNA: TGCGCCAGCAGTCCCCTTGGGGACAGGGGATCCAATGAGCAGTTCTTC

D: NA
V: TRBV29-1
size: NA
J: TRBJ1-1
CDR3: CSVVPGATEAFF
DNA: TGCAGCGTTGTCCCTGGGGCCACTGAAGCTTTCTTT

D: TRBD1
V: TRBV19
size: NA
J: TRBJ1-5
CDR3: CASSPLDRPKPQHF
DNA: TGTGCCAGTAGTCCCCTGGACAGGCCTAAGCCCCAGCATTTT

D: NA
V: TRBV6-6
size: few
J: TRBJ2-2
CDR3: CASIPTGTGELFF
DNA: TGTGCCAGCATCCCCACAGGCACCGGGGAGCTGTTTTTT

D: TRBD2
V: TRBV5-6
size: few
J: TRBJ2-3
CDR3: CASSSWTSGGSDTQYF
DNA: TGTGCCAGCAGCTCTTGGACTAGCGGGGGCTCAGATACGCAGTATTTT

D: TRBD1
V: TRBV28
size: NA
J: TRBJ2-1
CDR3: CASSLGTEYNEQFF
DNA: TGTGCCAGCAGTTTAGGGACAGAATACAATGAGCAGTTCTTC

D: NA
V: TRBV4-2
size: NA
J: TRBJ1-2
CDR3: CASSQDESGYYGYTF
DNA: TGTGCCAGCAGCCAAGATGAATCGGGGTACTATGGCTACACCTTC

D: NA
V: TRBV5-5
size: NA
J: TRBJ2-7
CDR3: CASSPAGLYEQYF
DNA: TGTGCCAGCAGCCCAGCCGGCCTCTACGAGCAGTACTTC

D: NA
V: TRBV7-2
size: many
J: TRBJ2-1
CDR3: CASSLKTEQFF
DNA: TGTGCCAGCAGCTTGAAGACCGAGCAGTTCTTC

D: NA
V: TRBV5-8
size: NA
J: TRBJ2-2
CDR3: CASSSGREVTGELFF
DNA: TGTGCCAGCAGCTCAGGACGGGAAGTTACCGGGGAGCTGTTTTTT

D: NA
V: TRBV3-1
size: few
J: TRBJ2-2
CDR3: CASSQRWFQGLGTGELFF
DNA: TGTGCCAGCAGCCAAAGGTGGTTCCAGGGTCTTGGGACCGGGGAGCTGTTTTTT

D: NA
V: TRBV15
size: NA
J: TRBJ2-6
CDR3: CATSRDGAGANVLTF
DNA: TGTGCCACCAGCAGAGATGGGGCTGGGGCCAACGTCCTGACTTTC

D: NA
V: TRBV13
size: few
J: TRBJ2-2
CDR3: CASSFAAVKAFNTGELFF
DNA: TGTGCCAGCAGCTTCGCTGCAGTAAAGGCCTTTAACACCGGGGAGCTGTTTTTT

D: TRBD1
V: TRBV11-2
size: few
J: TRBJ2-7
CDR3: CASSQSGQRTYEQYF
DNA: TGTGCCAGCAGCCAATCGGGACAGAGAACCTACGAGCAGTACTTC

D: NA
V: TRBV20-1
size: few
J: TRBJ1-2
CDR3: CSASGESVNYGYTF
DNA: TGCAGTGCTAGCGGGGAGTCGGTTAACTATGGCTACACCTTC